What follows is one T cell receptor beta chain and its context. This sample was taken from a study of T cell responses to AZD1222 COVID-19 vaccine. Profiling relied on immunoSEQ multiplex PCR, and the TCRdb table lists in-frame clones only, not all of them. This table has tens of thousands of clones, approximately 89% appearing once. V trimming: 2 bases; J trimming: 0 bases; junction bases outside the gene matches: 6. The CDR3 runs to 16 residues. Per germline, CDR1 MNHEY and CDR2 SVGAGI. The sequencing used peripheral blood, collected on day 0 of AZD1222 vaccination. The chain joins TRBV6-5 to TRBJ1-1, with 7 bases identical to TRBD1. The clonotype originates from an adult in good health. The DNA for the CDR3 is TGTGCCAGCAGTTACAAGGTGGGACAGCTGAACACTGAAGCTTTCTTT. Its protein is CASSYKVGQLNTEAFF.